This TCR beta chain appears in the sequencing data of a study of cytomegalovirus exposure and HLA in healthy donors. Study results and caveats: Presence/absence analyses supposed approximately even sequencing depth among donors. Reports indicated that the classifier achieved high specificity and sensitivity in diagnosing cytomegalovirus status. Later analysis identified a missense DCLRE1C variant that was linked to TCR beta V- and J-gene trimming. TCR beta chains numbering under 200 were designated cytomegalovirus-associated.

Note on this clone: The target antigen is unknown.

Germline V gene data show CDR1 as SGHTS and CDR2 as YDEGEE. CDR3 length equals 15 residues. Trimming stripped 4 bases from V and 4 bases from J, with 17 bases between. This PCR relied on a set of 60 Vbeta primers and 13 Jbeta primers. Using immunoSEQ multiplex PCR, the repertoire was profiled, and TCRdb retains in-frame clones only, with some absent. Of over 150,000 clones listed, 79% are singletons. Input material: PBMCs. The receptor's source is a girl aged 5-17 years in good health and CMV-seropositive. The V call is TRBV5-8, the J call TRBJ1-2; perhaps TRBD1 as D (6 bases). CDR3 in amino acids: CASSDPTGQFYGYTF. The CDR3 DNA follows: TGTGCCAGCAGCGACCCGACAGGACAATTCTATGGCTACACCTTC. Looking up the rest from reference TRBV5-8 and TRBJ1-2 gives the full variable domain: EAGVTQSPTHLIKTRGQQATLRCSPISGHTSVYWYQQALGLGLQFLLWYDEGEERNRGNFPPRFSGRQFPNYSSELNVNALELEDSALYLCASSDPTGQFYGYTFGSGTRLTVV.